This T cell receptor beta chain was sequenced during a study of memory CD4+ T cells and cytomegalovirus serostatus. How the authors handled the data: Out-of-frame sequences were removed, leaving 2,204,828 distinct TCRbeta sequences. Repertoires were generated with immunoSEQ multiplex PCR, while TCRdb's copy carries only in-frame clones and drops some. D and trimming were read from the DNA, whereas the V and J calls and clone size are those reported in that table. The sample contains approximately 52,000 clones, 60% to 80% of which appear only once. Germline V gene data show CDR1 as LNHDA and CDR2 as SQIVND (reference sequence). V was clipped by 5 bases and J by 4 bases, with 14 bases between them. CDR3 length: 14 amino acids. Single viable CD3+CD4+CD8-CD45RO+ cells were sorted as the memory CD4+ T cells.

Sequenced sample: memory CD4+ T cells from blood. The TCR originated in an adult in good health and CMV-seronegative. The chain has TRBV19 and TRBJ1-2, with D possibly matching TRBD1 (6 bases). This CDR3 reads CASSLRDTIYGYTF. As DNA, the CDR3 is TGTGCCAGTAGTCTTCGGGACACCATCTATGGCTACACCTTC.